This T cell receptor (beta chain) was found in a study of T cell changes during pregnancy in multiple sclerosis. The CDR3 runs 14 residues. Germline loops: CDR1 SGHTA, CDR2 FQGNSA. The V end lost 6 bases, the J end lost 11 bases, and 17 bases lay between the germline ends. The data were produced by immunoSEQ multiplex PCR, yet TCRdb's version contains in-frame clones alone and is incomplete. The sample holds under 130,000 clones, roughly 93% seen once. V and J are TRBV7-2 and TRBJ1-6; D is undetermined. This receptor was identified in a female donor with multiple sclerosis, enrolled in a pregnancy study. This sample comprised peripheral blood, obtained after pregnancy. CDR3 sequence reads: CASSLHTTSPPLHF. The CDR3 DNA sequence: TGTGCCAGCAGTTTACACACGACATCCCCACCCCTCCACTTT.